This T cell receptor beta chain was sequenced in a study of T cell responses to AZD1222 COVID-19 vaccine. Assay used: immunoSEQ multiplex PCR; TCRdb lists only in-frame clones, some missing. The table lists about 130,000 clones, 80% to 90% of them singletons. The germline CDR1 and CDR2 sequences are MDHEN and SYDVKM. The CDR3 extends over 15 amino acids. Trimming shortened V by 2 bases and J by 0 bases, and 8 bases separated the two germline ends. J is TRBJ1-3 and V is TRBV28; TRBD1 might be the D (5 bases). The material sequenced was peripheral blood, taken on day 0 of AZD1222 vaccination. This clonotype originated in an adult in good health. The CDR3 sequence is CASSLGGGSGNTIYF. The CDR3 nucleotides are TGTGCCAGCAGTTTAGGGGGGGGCTCTGGAAACACCATATATTTT.